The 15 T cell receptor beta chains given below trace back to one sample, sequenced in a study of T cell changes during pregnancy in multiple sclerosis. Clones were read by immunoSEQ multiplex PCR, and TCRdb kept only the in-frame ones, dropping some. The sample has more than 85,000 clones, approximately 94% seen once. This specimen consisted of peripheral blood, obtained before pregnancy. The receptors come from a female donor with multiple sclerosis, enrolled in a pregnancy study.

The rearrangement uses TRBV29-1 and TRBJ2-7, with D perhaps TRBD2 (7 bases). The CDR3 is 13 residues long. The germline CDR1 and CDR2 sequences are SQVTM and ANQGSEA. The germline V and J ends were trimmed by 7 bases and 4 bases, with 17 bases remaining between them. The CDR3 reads CSGGGGIRYEQYF. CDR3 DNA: TGCAGCGGGGGAGGGGGGATTAGGTACGAGCAGTACTTC.

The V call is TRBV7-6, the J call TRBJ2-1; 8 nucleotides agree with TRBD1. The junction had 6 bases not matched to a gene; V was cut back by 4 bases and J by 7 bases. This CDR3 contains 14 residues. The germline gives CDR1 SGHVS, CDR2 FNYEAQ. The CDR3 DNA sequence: TGTGCCAGCAGCTCCGGACAGGGTAGTAATGAGCAGTTCTTC. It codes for CASSSGQGSNEQFF.

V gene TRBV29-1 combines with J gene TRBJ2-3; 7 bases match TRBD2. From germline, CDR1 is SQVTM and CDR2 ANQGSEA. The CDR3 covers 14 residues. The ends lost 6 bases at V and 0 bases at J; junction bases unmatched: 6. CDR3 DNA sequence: TGCAGCGTGGCCAGCGGGACTAGCACAGATACGCAGTATTTT. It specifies CSVASGTSTDTQYF.

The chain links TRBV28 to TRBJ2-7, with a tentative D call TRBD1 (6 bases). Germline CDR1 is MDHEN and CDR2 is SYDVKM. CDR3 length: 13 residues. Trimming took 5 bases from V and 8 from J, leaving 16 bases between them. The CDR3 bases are TGTGCCAGCAGTCCTCGTCACAGGGAAAAGCAGTACTTC. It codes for CASSPRHREKQYF.

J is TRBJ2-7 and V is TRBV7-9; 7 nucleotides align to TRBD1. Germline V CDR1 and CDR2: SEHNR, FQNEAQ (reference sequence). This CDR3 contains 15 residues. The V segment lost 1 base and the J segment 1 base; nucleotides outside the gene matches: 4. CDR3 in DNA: TGTGCCAGCAGCTTAGTCGGACAGGCGTCCTACGAGCAGTACTTC. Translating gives CASSLVGQASYEQYF.

CDR3 coding DNA: TGTGCCAGCAGTTCTCCCTGGACAGGTTCTGAGACCCAGTACTTC. As protein: CASSSPWTGSETQYF. The chain combines TRBV28 with TRBJ2-5; 7 bases are a match to TRBD1. The germline gives CDR1 MDHEN, CDR2 SYDVKM. This CDR3 has 15 amino acids. J gave up 5 bases and V 4 bases, and 10 bases lay outside the gene matches.

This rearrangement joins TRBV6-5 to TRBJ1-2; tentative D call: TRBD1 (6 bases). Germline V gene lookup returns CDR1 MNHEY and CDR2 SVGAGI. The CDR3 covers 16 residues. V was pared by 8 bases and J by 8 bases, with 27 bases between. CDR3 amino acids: CASGSAGTSTTRGYTF. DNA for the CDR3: TGTGCCAGCGGTTCAGCGGGGACATCCACCACTAGGGGCTACACCTTC.

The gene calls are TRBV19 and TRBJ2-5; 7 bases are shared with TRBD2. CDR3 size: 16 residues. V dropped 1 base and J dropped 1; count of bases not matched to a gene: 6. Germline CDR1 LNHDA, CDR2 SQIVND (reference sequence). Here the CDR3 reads CASSIVGLAVQETQYF. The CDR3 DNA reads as TGTGCCAGTAGTATAGTCGGGCTAGCGGTCCAAGAGACCCAGTACTTC.

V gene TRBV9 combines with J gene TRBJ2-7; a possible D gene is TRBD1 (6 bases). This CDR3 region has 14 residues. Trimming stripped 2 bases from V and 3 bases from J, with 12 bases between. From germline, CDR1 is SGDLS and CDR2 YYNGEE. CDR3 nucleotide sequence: TGTGCCAGCAGCGTCCGGGACAAGGGCTACGAGCAGTACTTC. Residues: CASSVRDKGYEQYF.

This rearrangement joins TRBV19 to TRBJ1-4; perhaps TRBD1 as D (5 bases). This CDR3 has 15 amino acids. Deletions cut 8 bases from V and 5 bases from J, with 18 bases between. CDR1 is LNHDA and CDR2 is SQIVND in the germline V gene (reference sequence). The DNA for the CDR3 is TGTGCCAGTCGCGACCCAGGGTCCCTAAATGAAAAACTGTTTTTT. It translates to CASRDPGSLNEKLFF.

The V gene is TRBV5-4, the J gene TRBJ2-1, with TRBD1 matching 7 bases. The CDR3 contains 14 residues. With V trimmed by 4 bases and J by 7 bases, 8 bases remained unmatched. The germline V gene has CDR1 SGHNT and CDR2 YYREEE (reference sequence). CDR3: CASSPRGNLNEQFF. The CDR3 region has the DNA TGTGCCAGCAGCCCCAGGGGGAATTTGAATGAGCAGTTCTTC.

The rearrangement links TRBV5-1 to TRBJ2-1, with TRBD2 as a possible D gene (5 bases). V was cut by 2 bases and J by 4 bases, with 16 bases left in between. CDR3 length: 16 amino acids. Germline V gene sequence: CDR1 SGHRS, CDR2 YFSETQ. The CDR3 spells CASSLRASGVYNEQFF. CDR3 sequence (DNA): TGCGCCAGCAGCTTAAGAGCGAGCGGAGTTTACAATGAGCAGTTCTTC.

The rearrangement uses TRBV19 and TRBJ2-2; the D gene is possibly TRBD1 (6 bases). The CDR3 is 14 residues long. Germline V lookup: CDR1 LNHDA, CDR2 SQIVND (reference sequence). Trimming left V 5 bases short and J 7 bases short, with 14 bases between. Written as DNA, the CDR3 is TGTGCCAGTAGTGGTCAGGGGAAGGTCGGGGAGCTGTTTTTT. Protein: CASSGQGKVGELFF.

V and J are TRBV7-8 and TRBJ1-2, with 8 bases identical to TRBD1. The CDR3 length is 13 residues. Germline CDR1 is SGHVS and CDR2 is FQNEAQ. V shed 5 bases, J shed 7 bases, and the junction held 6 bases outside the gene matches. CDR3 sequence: CASSQDRARGYTF. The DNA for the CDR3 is TGTGCCAGCAGCCAGGACAGGGCGCGTGGCTACACCTTC.

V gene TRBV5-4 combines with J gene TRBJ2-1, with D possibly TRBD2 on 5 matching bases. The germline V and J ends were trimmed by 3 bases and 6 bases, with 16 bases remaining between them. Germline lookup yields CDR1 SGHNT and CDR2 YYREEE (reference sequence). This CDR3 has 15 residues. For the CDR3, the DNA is TGTGCCAGCAGCTATCCGGGCCCCCGGGGCAATGAGCAGTTCTTC. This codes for CASSYPGPRGNEQFF.